A single sample is the source of the 16 T cell receptor beta chains below, sequenced in a study of blood T cell repertoires in COVID-19. TCRdb's table, derived via immunoSEQ multiplex PCR, lists solely in-frame clones and lacks some. The sample has about 380,000 clones, more than 75% seen once. The sequenced sample consisted of PBMCs or T cells enriched from blood (not recorded which). All receptors derive from a woman between 18 and 29 years old who had recovered from COVID-19.

The genes are TRBV28 and TRBJ1-5; TRBD1 aligns across 8 bases. V lost 7 bases, J lost 5 bases, and 7 bases stayed unmatched. Germline CDR1 is MDHEN and CDR2 is SYDVKM. The CDR3 consists of 14 residues. CDR3 residues: CASTRDRFYQPQHF. The DNA for the CDR3 is TGTGCCAGCACCCGGGACAGGTTTTATCAGCCCCAGCATTTT.

The V and J genes are TRBV2 and TRBJ2-3; D gene uncertain. The CDR3 loop spans 14 amino acids. The V end was cut by 2 bases, the J end by 6 bases, with 12 bases between. The germline gives CDR1 SNHLY, CDR2 FYNNEI. The CDR3 here is CASSEKYSDDTQYF. The DNA for the CDR3 is TGTGCCAGCAGTGAAAAGTACAGTGACGATACGCAGTATTTT.

This rearrangement joins TRBV18 to TRBJ1-4; the D is unclear. Germline lookup yields CDR1 KGHSH and CDR2 LQKENI. The V gene lost 3 bases and the J gene lost 8 bases, with 19 bases spanning the gap. This CDR3 region has 16 residues. CDR3 region: CASSPNNPGIREKLFF. CDR3 sequence (DNA): TGTGCCAGCTCACCCAATAACCCGGGGATTCGAGAAAAACTGTTTTTT.

The V gene is TRBV2, the J gene TRBJ1-1, with D unclear. The CDR3 consists of 13 residues. The germline V gene encodes CDR1 SNHLY and CDR2 FYNNEI. The V end lost 5 bases, the J end lost 1 base, and 8 bases lay between the germline ends. DNA for the CDR3: TGTGCCAGCAGTTGGGAGACGAACACTGAAGCTTTCTTT. The encoded protein is CASSWETNTEAFF.

This chain connects TRBV19 to TRBJ1-6, with D perhaps TRBD1 (6 bases). CDR1 and CDR2 (germline): LNHDA, SQIVND (reference sequence). With 0 bases removed from V and 9 bases from J, the gap between germline ends came to 12 bases. The CDR3 has 15 residues. The CDR3 DNA reads as TGTGCCAGTAGTATAGAGGCCAGGGGTGGTTCACCCCTCCACTTT. Amino acid sequence: CASSIEARGGSPLHF.

This sequence joins TRBV19 and TRBJ2-1, with 8 bases fitting TRBD1. V gave up 3 bases and J gave up 7 bases; unmatched junction bases: 8. Germline V gene data show CDR1 as LNHDA and CDR2 as SQIVND (reference sequence). The CDR3 runs 15 residues. The CDR3 sequence is CASSIDRGVLNEQFF. CDR3 coding DNA: TGTGCCAGTAGTATTGACAGGGGAGTCTTAAATGAGCAGTTCTTC. Drawing the rest from reference TRBV19 and TRBJ2-1, the complete variable domain is DGGITQSPKYLFRKEGQNVTLSCEQNLNHDAMYWYRQDPGQGLRLIYYSQIVNDFQKGDIAEGYSVSREKKESFPLTVTSAQKNPTAFYLCASSIDRGVLNEQFFGPGTRLTVL.

This rearrangement joins TRBV10-3 to TRBJ1-5; 9 nucleotides align to TRBD1. Looked up from germline, CDR1 is ENHRY and CDR2 is SYGVKD. The length of the CDR3 is 14 residues. V lost 4 bases, J lost 6 bases, and 4 bases stayed unmatched. The CDR3, as DNA: TGTGCCATCAGTGGTCTACAGGGGGCTCAGCCCCAGCATTTT. Protein: CAISGLQGAQPQHF.

This clone was seen more than once but under ten times. The rearrangement uses TRBV7-3 and TRBJ2-1, with 14 bases lining up with TRBD2. Germline V gene data show CDR1 as SGHTA and CDR2 as FQGTGA. This CDR3 is built from 17 residues. V shed 5 bases and J 4 bases; nucleotides not matched to a gene: 7. The CDR3 loop reads CASSPRLAGGAYNEQFF. The CDR3 DNA sequence: TGTGCCAGCAGCCCGCGACTAGCGGGGGGGGCTTACAATGAGCAGTTCTTC.

The chain employs TRBV2 and TRBJ2-2; possibly TRBD1 for D (5 bases). Germline V gene lookup returns CDR1 SNHLY and CDR2 FYNNEI. CDR3 length: 14 residues. Trimming pared 7 bases from V and 4 bases from J, leaving 13 bases between. The DNA for the CDR3 is TGTGCCAGCACAAAAGACAGATCCACCGGGGAGCTGTTTTTT. Translating gives CASTKDRSTGELFF.

This chain joins TRBV7-2 and TRBJ1-2; 8 bases fit TRBD1. Losses at the gene ends were 1 base for V and 0 bases for J; bases not matched to a gene: 7. Germline-derived CDR1 and CDR2 are SGHTA and FQGNSA. The CDR3 runs 17 residues. The CDR3 nucleotides are TGTGCCAGCAGCTTAGTTACAGGGGGGATAGCTAACTATGGCTACACCTTC. This sequence encodes CASSLVTGGIANYGYTF.

The rearrangement uses TRBV5-1 and TRBJ1-3, with 7 bases identical to TRBD1. Trimming at V came to 4 bases and at J to 4 bases, leaving 5 bases not matched to a gene. Germline V gene lookup returns CDR1 SGHRS and CDR2 YFSETQ. This CDR3 has 14 residues. CDR3 region: CASSRDSRGNTIYF. In DNA, the CDR3 is TGCGCCAGCAGCCGGGACAGCCGGGGAAACACCATATATTTT.

The chain employs TRBV6-5 and TRBJ1-2; 9 bases fit TRBD1. V shed 5 bases, J shed 2 bases, and the junction held 6 bases outside the gene matches. This CDR3 is 15 amino acids long. Per germline, CDR1 MNHEY and CDR2 SVGAGI. CDR3 bases: TGTGCCAGCAGTCCCGCCGGGACAGGGAACTATGGCTACACCTTC. It translates to CASSPAGTGNYGYTF.

The chain links TRBV7-9 to TRBJ1-1, with 9 bases identical to TRBD1. Germline V gene sequence: CDR1 SEHNR, CDR2 FQNEAQ (reference sequence). After removal of 2 bases from V and 0 bases from J, the junction contained 7 bases not matched to a gene. The CDR3 is 17 residues long. The CDR3 DNA is TGTGCCAGCAGCTTAACGGGACAGGGACTTATGAACACTGAAGCTTTCTTT. Translation: CASSLTGQGLMNTEAFF.

The chain links TRBV6-5 to TRBJ1-5; a possible D gene is TRBD1 (5 bases). Germline values: CDR1 MNHEY, CDR2 SVGAGI. This CDR3 region has 14 residues. The V gene lost 4 bases and the J gene lost 6 bases, with 13 bases spanning the gap. The CDR3 reads CASSSARVVQPQHF. DNA for the CDR3: TGTGCCAGCAGTTCAGCCAGGGTGGTTCAGCCCCAGCATTTT.

The genes are TRBV4-1 and TRBJ2-5; perhaps TRBD2 as D (5 bases). Trimming removed 0 bases from V and 3 bases from J, with 14 bases in between. Germline V gives CDR1 MGHRA, CDR2 YSYEKL. The CDR3 sequence is 16 residues long. CDR3 amino acids: CASSQDGFSGKETQYF. CDR3 DNA: TGCGCCAGCAGCCAAGATGGGTTTTCGGGGAAAGAGACCCAGTACTTC.

The chain carries TRBV9 and TRBJ1-5, with D perhaps TRBD1 (5 bases). CDR3 length: 15 amino acids. The V end lost 0 bases, the J end lost 4 bases, and 11 bases lay between the germline ends. The germline CDR1 and CDR2 sequences are SGDLS and YYNGEE. In DNA form, the CDR3 reads TGTGCCAGCAGCGTAGAGGCAGGGATTAATCAGCCCCAGCATTTT. Translating it yields CASSVEAGINQPQHF.